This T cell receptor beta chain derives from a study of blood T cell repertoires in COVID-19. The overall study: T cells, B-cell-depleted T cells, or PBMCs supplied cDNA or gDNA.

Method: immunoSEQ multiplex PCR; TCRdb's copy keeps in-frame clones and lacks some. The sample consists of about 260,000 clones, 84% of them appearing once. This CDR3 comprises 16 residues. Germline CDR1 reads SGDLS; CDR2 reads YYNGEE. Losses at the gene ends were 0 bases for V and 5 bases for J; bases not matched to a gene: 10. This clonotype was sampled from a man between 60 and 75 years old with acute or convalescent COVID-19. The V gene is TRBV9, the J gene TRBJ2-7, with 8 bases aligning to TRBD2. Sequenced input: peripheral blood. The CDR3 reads CASSVASGTSVHEQYF. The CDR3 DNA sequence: TGTGCCAGCAGCGTAGCTTCCGGGACTAGTGTCCACGAGCAGTACTTC.